The 6 T cell receptor beta chains listed next were all sequenced from one sample in a study of OX40 agonist ivuxolimab in advanced cancers. Profiling relied on immunoSEQ multiplex PCR, and the TCRdb table lists in-frame clones only, not all of them. This repertoire shows 23,000 or so clones, 65% to 85% found once; its top ten account for roughly 8.6%. The specimen was CD4+ or CD8+ T cells sorted from blood, collected in a trial of the OX40 agonist ivuxolimab. These receptors all stem from an adult with an advanced solid tumor such as melanoma, head and neck, liver or kidney cancer.

This sequence joins TRBV28 and TRBJ2-7; a possible D gene is TRBD2 (5 bases). The CDR3 loop spans 18 amino acids. Germline CDR1 reads MDHEN; CDR2 reads SYDVKM. V lost 3 bases to trimming and J lost 4 bases, with 25 bases between them. CDR3 sequence (DNA): TGTGCCAGCAGTTTGAGGAGGTCCTACAGCGGTGAAGGATACGAGCAGTACTTC. It yields the protein CASSLRRSYSGEGYEQYF.

The J gene is TRBJ1-2, the V gene TRBV19; D perhaps matches TRBD1 (5 bases). This CDR3 region has 13 residues. V was trimmed by 7 bases and J by 5 bases, leaving 14 bases between them. The germline V gene has CDR1 LNHDA and CDR2 SQIVND (reference sequence). The CDR3 coding sequence is TGTGCCAGTACCCCGACAGAACGGTATGGCTACACCTTC. It codes for CASTPTERYGYTF.

This clone was counted between two and nine times. The J gene is TRBJ1-2, the V gene TRBV9, with D possibly TRBD1 on 5 matching bases. V gave up 4 bases and J gave up 8 bases, with 18 bases separating them. Germline V gene lookup returns CDR1 SGDLS and CDR2 YYNGEE. This CDR3 has 14 residues. This CDR3 is CASSPWGSPLGYTF. The DNA for the CDR3 is TGTGCCAGCAGCCCCTGGGGCAGTCCCCTAGGCTACACCTTC. Full variable domain (missing parts from reference TRBV9 and TRBJ1-2): DSGVTQTPKHLITATGQRVTLRCSPRSGDLSVYWYQQSLDQGLQFLIQYYNGEERAKGNILERFSAQQFPDLHSELNLSSLELGDSALYFCASSPWGSPLGYTFGSGTRLTVV.

This chain connects TRBV6-6 to TRBJ2-2; D might be TRBD1 or TRBD2, each matching 5 bases. Between the trimmed V and J ends, which lost 4 bases and 0 bases, there was a span of 9 bases. Germline CDR1 MNHNY, CDR2 SVGAGI (reference sequence). The CDR3 extends over 15 amino acids. CDR3 nucleotides: TGTGCCAGCAGTTCTGGGGGATCGAACACCGGGGAGCTGTTTTTT. This codes for CASSSGGSNTGELFF.

This sequence joins TRBV19 and TRBJ1-4; D might be TRBD1 (5 bases). This CDR3 comprises 10 residues. V was cut by 7 bases and J by 8 bases, with 5 bases left in between. Looked up from germline, CDR1 is LNHDA and CDR2 is SQIVND (reference sequence). CDR3 protein: CASKGEKLFF. CDR3 sequence (DNA): TGTGCCAGTAAGGGGGAAAAACTGTTTTTT.

This clone is medium-sized. One end of the junction varies from germline; a read error may be responsible. V and J are TRBV7-7 and TRBJ2-2; 10 nucleotides line up with TRBD2. Germline V gene data show CDR1 as SSHAT and CDR2 as FNYEAQ (reference sequence). The CDR3 spans 16 residues. CDR3 residues: CASSLTSGAYTGELFF. In DNA, the CDR3 is TGTGCTAGCAGCTTAACTAGCGGGGCGTACACCGGGGAGCTGTTTTTT.